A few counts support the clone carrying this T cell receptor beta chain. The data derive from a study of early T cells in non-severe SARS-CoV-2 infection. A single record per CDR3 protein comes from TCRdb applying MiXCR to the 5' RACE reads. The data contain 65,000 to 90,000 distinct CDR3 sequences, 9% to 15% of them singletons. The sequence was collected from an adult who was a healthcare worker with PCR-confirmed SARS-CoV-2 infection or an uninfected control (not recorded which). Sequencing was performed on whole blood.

CDR3 in amino acids: CASSQDTGRSGANVLTF. The CDR3 DNA reads TGTGCCAGCAGCCAAGATACGGGGAGGTCTGGGGCCAACGTCCTGACTTTC. This rearrangement joins TRBV3-1 to TRBJ2-6; D possibly corresponds to TRBD2 (6 bases). V dropped 0 bases and J dropped 1 base, with 10 bases sitting between them. CDR3 size: 17 residues. The V gene's germline CDR1 is LGHDT and CDR2 YNNKEL (reference sequence).